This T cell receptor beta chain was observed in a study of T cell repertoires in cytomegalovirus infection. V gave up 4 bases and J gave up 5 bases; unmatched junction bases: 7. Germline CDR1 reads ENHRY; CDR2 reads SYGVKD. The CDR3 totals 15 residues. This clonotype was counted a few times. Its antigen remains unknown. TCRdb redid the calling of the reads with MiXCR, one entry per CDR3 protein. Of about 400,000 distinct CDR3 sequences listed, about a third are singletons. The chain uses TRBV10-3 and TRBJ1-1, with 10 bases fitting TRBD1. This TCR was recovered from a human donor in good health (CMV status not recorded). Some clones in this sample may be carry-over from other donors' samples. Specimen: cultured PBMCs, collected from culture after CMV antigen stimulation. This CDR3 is CAISGRKGQGTEAFF. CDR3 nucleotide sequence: TGTGCCATCAGTGGACGAAAGGGACAGGGGACTGAAGCTTTCTTT.